This T cell receptor (beta chain) was obtained from a study of identical twins. This CDR3 comprises 15 residues. Germline lookup yields CDR1 SGHTA and CDR2 FQGNSA. With V trimmed by 3 bases and J by 0 bases, 2 bases remained unmatched. This clonotype was found many times. TCRdb passed the 5' RACE reads through MiXCR, listing each CDR3 protein once. This sample has some 1,700,000 distinct CDR3 sequences, with around 29% found just once. This rearrangement joins TRBV7-2 to TRBJ2-1, with 7 bases matching TRBD2. The clonotype was recovered from a newborn girl in good health. Sequencing was performed on cord blood. The CDR3 DNA sequence: TGTGCCAGCAGCTTTTCTAGCGGCTCCTACAATGAGCAGTTCTTC. Amino acid sequence: CASSFSSGSYNEQFF.